The 4 T cell receptor beta chains given below trace back to one sample, sequenced in a study of cytomegalovirus exposure and HLA in healthy donors. Primers: 60 Vbeta forward and 13 Jbeta reverse. Sequenced by immunoSEQ multiplex PCR; TCRdb stores in-frame clones only, minus some. The sample has about 150,000 clones, approximately 80% seen once. Input material: PBMCs. These TCRs come from a man aged 30 to 39 in good health and CMV-seropositive.

V usage is TRBV9 and J usage is TRBJ1-1; maybe TRBD1 (6 bases). With 4 bases removed from V and 0 bases from J, the gap between germline ends came to 13 bases. The CDR3 sequence is 15 residues long. Germline CDR1 reads SGDLS; CDR2 reads YYNGEE. CDR3 nucleotide sequence: TGTGCCAGCAGCAACGGACAGTCGATGAACACTGAAGCTTTCTTT. Translating gives CASSNGQSMNTEAFF. The variable domain in full, with the rest retrieved from reference TRBV9 and TRBJ1-1, is DSGVTQTPKHLITATGQRVTLRCSPRSGDLSVYWYQQSLDQGLQFLIQYYNGEERAKGNILERFSAQQFPDLHSELNLSSLELGDSALYFCASSNGQSMNTEAFFGQGTRLTVV.

This clone occurred a few times. This sequence joins TRBV5-4 and TRBJ2-1; 9 nucleotides agree with TRBD2. Germline lookup yields CDR1 SGHNT and CDR2 YYREEE (reference sequence). V lost 1 base and J lost 7; bases outside the gene matches: 6. The CDR3 has 15 residues. The CDR3 nucleotides are TGTGCCAGCAGCTTGTCCGGGACTAGCCGGAATGAGCAGTTCTTC. Its protein product is CASSLSGTSRNEQFF.

The genes are TRBV6-1 and TRBJ2-3; 10 bases agree with TRBD1. This CDR3 contains 14 residues. Germline lookup yields CDR1 MNHNS and CDR2 SASEGT. After removal of 3 bases from V and 4 bases from J, the junction contained 1 base not matched to a gene. CDR3 coding DNA: TGTGCCAGCAGTGATGACAGGGGGCCAGATACGCAGTATTTT. Its protein product is CASSDDRGPDTQYF.

A single count supports this clone. CDR3 sequence (DNA): TGTGCCAGCAGCTTAGATCCAGCGGGAGAGGCGGGGGAGCTGTTTTTT. Encoded protein: CASSLDPAGEAGELFF. The chain has TRBV11-3 and TRBJ2-2, with 8 nucleotides matching TRBD2. The germline gives CDR1 SGHNT, CDR2 YENEEA. CDR3 size: 16 residues. V dropped 0 bases and J dropped 8; count of bases not matched to a gene: 8.